These 17 T cell receptor beta chains came from one sample sequenced in a study of blood T cells in healthy people across ages. For the second PCR, which ran for roughly 6 to 12 cycles, a sample-barcoded 5' primer and a J-beta primer mix were used. From the 5' RACE reads, TCRdb called clonotypes with MiXCR, one entry per CDR3 protein. The table includes some 880,000 distinct CDR3 sequences, roughly 40% detected once. The sample comprised blood. The origin of the receptors is a young man in good health.

This rearrangement joins TRBV6-5 to TRBJ1-6, with unresolved D. The germline gives CDR1 MNHEY, CDR2 SVGAGI. The V end was cut by 6 bases, the J end by 0 bases, with 12 bases between. This CDR3 comprises 16 residues. The chain's CDR3 is CASREAASSYNSPLHF. DNA of the CDR3: TGTGCCAGCAGGGAGGCAGCCAGCTCCTATAATTCACCCCTCCACTTT.

This clonotype was found many times. The chain employs TRBV20-1 and TRBJ2-5, with D perhaps being TRBD1 or TRBD2 (6 bases each). The CDR3 spans 12 residues. Deletions cut 2 bases from V and 3 bases from J, with 7 bases between. Germline V gene lookup returns CDR1 DFQATT and CDR2 SNEGSKA (reference sequence). The CDR3 bases are TGCAGTGCTAGAAGGGGGGAAGAGACCCAGTACTTC. Translating gives CSARRGEETQYF.

The rearrangement joins TRBV20-1 to TRBJ1-2, with D possibly being TRBD1 (5 bases). There are 15 residues in the CDR3. V lost 5 bases and J 8 bases, leaving 24 bases between the germline ends. Germline CDR1 reads DFQATT; CDR2 reads SNEGSKA (reference sequence). CDR3 region: CSAAPAGGTVGGYTF. The CDR3 DNA follows: TGCAGTGCTGCCCCCGCCGGGGGGACTGTGGGGGGCTACACCTTC.

As for this clonotype: Here the CDR3 omits its conserved ending phenylalanine or tryptophan, so a read error is the likely source. The chain employs TRBV11-1 and TRBJ1-2, with D possibly being TRBD1 (5 bases). Trimming removed 8 bases at V and 6 bases at J, with 19 bases between. CDR1 SGHAT and CDR2 FQDESV come from the germline V gene (reference sequence). The CDR3 sequence is 14 residues long. CDR3 amino acids: CASAQEAGRNGYTV. CDR3 nucleotides: TGTGCCAGCGCCCAAGAAGCAGGGAGGAATGGCTACACCGTC.

In regard to this clonotype: This may be a read error: a much more frequent sequence differs by one nucleotide. This chain uses TRBV28 with TRBJ2-5; the D call may be TRBD1 or TRBD2 (7 bases each). Germline V gives CDR1 MDHEN, CDR2 SYDVKM. The ends were cut back, 1 base at V and 2 bases at J, with 17 bases in the middle. The CDR3 has 17 residues. The CDR3 coding sequence is TGTGCCAGCAGTTTATCGGCGTCAGGGGGGGATCAAGAGACCCAGTACTTC. As protein: CASSLSASGGDQETQYF.

This clonotype was detected only a few times. A read error may produce the germline difference seen at one junction end. This chain uses TRBV24-1 with TRBJ2-2, with D possibly matching TRBD2 (5 bases). Germline V gives CDR1 KGHDR, CDR2 SFDVKD. This CDR3 is 13 amino acids long. CDR3 amino acids: CATSQLEAGELFF. The CDR3 nucleotides read TGTGCTACCAGTCAACTGGAGGCCGGGGAGCTGTTTTTT.

This chain links TRBV3-1 with TRBJ2-1, with TRBD1 matching 7 bases. V dropped 1 base and J dropped 1; count of bases not matched to a gene: 4. Germline V gene lookup returns CDR1 LGHDT and CDR2 YNNKEL (reference sequence). There are 16 residues in the CDR3. The CDR3 is CASSQGQGKSYNEQFF. In nucleotides, the CDR3 is TGTGCCAGCAGCCAAGGACAGGGCAAATCCTACAATGAGCAGTTCTTC.

With respect to this clonotype: A much more abundant neighbour one base away suggests this may be a read error. The chain is built from TRBV6-2 or TRBV6-3 and TRBJ2-3; D call uncertain. Germline V CDR1 and CDR2: MNHEY, SVGEGT. The CDR3 runs 17 residues. V was shortened by 6 bases and J by 2 bases, with 21 bases between the two germline ends. The CDR3 region is CASSPYLIGGSTDTQYF. The CDR3 DNA reads as TGTGCCAGCAGCCCGTACCTTATTGGCGGATCCACAGATACGCAGTATTTT.

This clonotype showed up just a few times. The chain links TRBV7-9 to TRBJ1-6; D is ambiguous. The V end was cut by 1 base, the J end by 14 bases, with 9 bases between. The germline CDR1 and CDR2 sequences are SEHNR and FQNEAQ (reference sequence). The CDR3 consists of 12 residues. CDR3 protein: CASSLGSPALHF. The CDR3 DNA reads as TGTGCCAGCAGCTTAGGTAGCCCAGCCCTCCACTTT.

This clonotype was seen a handful of times. The genes are TRBV18 and TRBJ1-5; perhaps TRBD1 as D (5 bases). The germline CDR1 and CDR2 sequences are KGHSH and LQKENI. Trimming took 2 bases from V and 3 from J, leaving 11 bases between them. This CDR3 region has 15 residues. CDR3 bases: TGTGCCAGCTCACCAGGACACGTGGCCAATCAGCCCCAGCATTTT. This sequence encodes CASSPGHVANQPQHF.

This chain joins TRBV6-6 and TRBJ2-1, with 12 bases aligning to TRBD2. Trimming at V came to 3 bases and at J to 9 bases, leaving 9 bases not matched to a gene. CDR3 size: 16 residues. Germline values: CDR1 MNHNY, CDR2 SVGAGI (reference sequence). CDR3 in amino acids: CASSYTSGGRPGEQFF. The CDR3 DNA reads TGTGCCAGCAGTTATACTAGCGGGGGGCGTCCTGGTGAGCAGTTCTTC.

The gene calls are TRBV6-2 or TRBV6-3 and TRBJ2-4; D possibly corresponds to TRBD1 (5 bases). The V end was cut by 2 bases, the J end by 7 bases, with 12 bases between. The CDR3 extends over 14 amino acids. Germline loops: CDR1 MNHEY, CDR2 SVGEGT. In DNA, the CDR3 is TGTGCCAGCAGTTACGTGCAGGGTGGGAACATTCAGTACTTC. It encodes CASSYVQGGNIQYF.

This clonotype appeared many times. The chain is built from TRBV12-3 or TRBV12-4 and TRBJ2-5; no reliable D call. V was shortened by 5 bases and J by 7 bases, with 11 bases between the two germline ends. The CDR3 is 12 amino acids. Written as DNA, the CDR3 is TGTGCCAGCAGTGCCCAACCAGGGACCCAGTACTTC. It yields the protein CASSAQPGTQYF.

This clonotype was seen only a few times. J is TRBJ1-1 and V is TRBV5-6; D is unclear. Between the trimmed V and J ends, which lost 0 bases and 1 base, there was a span of 7 bases. CDR3 length: 14 amino acids. The V gene's germline CDR1 is SGHDT and CDR2 YYEEEE. This CDR3 reads CASSLEMPNTEAFF. Written as DNA, the CDR3 is TGTGCCAGCAGCTTGGAAATGCCGAACACTGAAGCTTTCTTT.

The chain employs TRBV15 and TRBJ2-6; D possibly corresponds to TRBD1 (5 bases). The V gene's germline CDR1 is LNHNV and CDR2 YYDKDF (reference sequence). This CDR3 has 16 residues. Trimming removed 0 bases at V and 1 base at J, with 7 bases between. CDR3 in DNA: TGTGCCACCAGCAGAGATCAGGGTTCTGGGGCCAACGTCCTGACTTTC. As protein: CATSRDQGSGANVLTF.

The sample holds a few counts of this clonotype. V gene TRBV27 combines with J gene TRBJ1-6; TRBD1 agrees at 7 bases. The V segment lost 4 bases and the J segment 7 bases; nucleotides outside the gene matches: 10. This CDR3 has 16 amino acids. Looked up from germline, CDR1 is MNHEY and CDR2 is SMNVEV (reference sequence). CDR3 protein: CASSSLRTGGNSPLHF. The CDR3 DNA sequence: TGTGCCAGCAGTTCCCTCAGGACAGGTGGGAATTCACCCCTCCACTTT.

Regarding this clonotype: A read error may be the cause here, since a much bigger clone is one base away. The rearrangement joins TRBV29-1 to TRBJ2-4, with a possible D match to TRBD1 (6 bases). The V gene's germline CDR1 is SQVTM and CDR2 ANQGSEA. CDR3 length equals 14 residues. Between the trimmed V and J ends, which lost 6 bases and 13 bases, there was a span of 25 bases. Here the CDR3 reads CSVAGDMVQGEQYF. In DNA, the CDR3 is TGCAGCGTCGCTGGGGACATGGTCCAAGGAGAGCAGTACTTC.